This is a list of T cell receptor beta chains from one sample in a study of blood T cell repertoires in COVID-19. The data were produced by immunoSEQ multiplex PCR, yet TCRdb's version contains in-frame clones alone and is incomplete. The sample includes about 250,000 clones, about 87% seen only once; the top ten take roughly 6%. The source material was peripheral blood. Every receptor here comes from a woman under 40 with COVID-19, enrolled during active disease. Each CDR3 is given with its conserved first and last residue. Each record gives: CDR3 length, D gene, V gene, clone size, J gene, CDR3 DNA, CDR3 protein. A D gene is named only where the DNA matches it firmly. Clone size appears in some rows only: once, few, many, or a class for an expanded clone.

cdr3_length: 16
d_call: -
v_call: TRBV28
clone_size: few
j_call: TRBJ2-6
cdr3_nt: TGTGCCAGCAGTCCACAGGGACGCTCTGGGGCCAACGTCCTGACTTTC
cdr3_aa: CASSPQGRSGANVLTF

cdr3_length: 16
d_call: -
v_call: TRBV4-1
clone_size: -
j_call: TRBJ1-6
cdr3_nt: TGCGCCAGCAGCCGGGAGACTCGGGTGGGCAATTCACCCCTCCACTTT
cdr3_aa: CASSRETRVGNSPLHF

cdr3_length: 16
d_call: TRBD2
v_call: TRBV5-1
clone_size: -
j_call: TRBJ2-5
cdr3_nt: TGCGCCAGCAGCTTGGACCCTAGCGGTCACGAAGAGACCCAGTACTTC
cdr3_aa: CASSLDPSGHEETQYF

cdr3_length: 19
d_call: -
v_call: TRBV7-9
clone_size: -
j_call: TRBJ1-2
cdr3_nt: TGTGCCAGCAGCTTAGCGGTGGGCGGATGGACACCTTATGGATATGGCTACACCTTC
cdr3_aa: CASSLAVGGWTPYGYGYTF

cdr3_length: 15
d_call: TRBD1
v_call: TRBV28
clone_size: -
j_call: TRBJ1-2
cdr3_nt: TGTGCCAGCAGTTTATACAGGGGGCTGTGGTATGGCTACACCTTC
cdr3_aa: CASSLYRGLWYGYTF

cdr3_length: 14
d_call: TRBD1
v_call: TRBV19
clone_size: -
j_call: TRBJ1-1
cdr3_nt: TGTGCCAGTACTACTAGGCAGGGGGGAACTGAAGCTTTCTTT
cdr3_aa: CASTTRQGGTEAFF

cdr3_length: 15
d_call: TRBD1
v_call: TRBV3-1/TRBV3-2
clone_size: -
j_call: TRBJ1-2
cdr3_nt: TGTGCCAGCAGCCAAGCGGGACAGCCCGGCCATGGCTACACCTTC
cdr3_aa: CASSQAGQPGHGYTF

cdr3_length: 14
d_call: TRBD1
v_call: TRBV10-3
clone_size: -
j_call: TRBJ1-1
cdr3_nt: TGTGCCATCAGTGAGCTCAGGGGGGAGACTGAAGCTTTCTTT
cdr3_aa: CAISELRGETEAFF

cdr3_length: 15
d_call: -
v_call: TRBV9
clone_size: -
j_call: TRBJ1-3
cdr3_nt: TGTGCCAGCAGCGTAGCCGGACAGTCAGGAAACACCATATATTTT
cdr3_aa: CASSVAGQSGNTIYF

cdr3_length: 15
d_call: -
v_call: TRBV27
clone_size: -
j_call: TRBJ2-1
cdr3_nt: TGTGCCAGCAGATCTGGAGGGAGCTCCTACAATGAGCAGTTCTTC
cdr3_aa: CASRSGGSSYNEQFF

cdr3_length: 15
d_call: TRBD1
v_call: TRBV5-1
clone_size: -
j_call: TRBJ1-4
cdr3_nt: TGCGCCAGCAGCTTGGGGGGGACAGCTTTAGAAAAACTGTTTTTT
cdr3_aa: CASSLGGTALEKLFF

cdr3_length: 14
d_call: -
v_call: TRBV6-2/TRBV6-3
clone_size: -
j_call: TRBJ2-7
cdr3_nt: TGTGCCAGCAACCCGGACTCGGCCTCCTACGAGCAGTACTTC
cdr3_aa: CASNPDSASYEQYF

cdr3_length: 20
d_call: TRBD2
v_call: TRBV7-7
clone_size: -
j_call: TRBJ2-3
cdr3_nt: TGTGCTAGCAGCTTAGCGCCATCTAGCGGGAGCCGCCGAGGGGCAGATACGCAGTATTTT
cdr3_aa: CASSLAPSSGSRRGADTQYF

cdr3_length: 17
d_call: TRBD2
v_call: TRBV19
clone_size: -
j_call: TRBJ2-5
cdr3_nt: TGTGCCAGTAGTATAGATATAGCGGGGGGGGTACAAGAGACCCAGTACTTC
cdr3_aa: CASSIDIAGGVQETQYF

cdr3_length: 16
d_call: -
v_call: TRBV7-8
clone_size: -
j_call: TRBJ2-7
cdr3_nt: TGTGCCAGCAGCCCGGCACGGACAGCACGAGCCTACGAGCAGTACTTC
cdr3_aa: CASSPARTARAYEQYF

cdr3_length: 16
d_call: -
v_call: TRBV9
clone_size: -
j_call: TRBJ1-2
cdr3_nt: TGTGCCAGCAGTGCACCCTGGGCAGGGAGGAACTATGGCTACACCTTC
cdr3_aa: CASSAPWAGRNYGYTF

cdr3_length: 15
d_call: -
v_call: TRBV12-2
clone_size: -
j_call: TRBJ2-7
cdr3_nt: TGTGCAAGTCGCTGGGGACAGGAGGGCCTTTACGAGCAGTACTTC
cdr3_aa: CASRWGQEGLYEQYF

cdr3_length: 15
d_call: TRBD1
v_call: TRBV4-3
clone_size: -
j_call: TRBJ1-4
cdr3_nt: TGCGCCAGCAGCCAAGAAGACAGGGCGTTTGAAAAACTGTTTTTT
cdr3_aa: CASSQEDRAFEKLFF

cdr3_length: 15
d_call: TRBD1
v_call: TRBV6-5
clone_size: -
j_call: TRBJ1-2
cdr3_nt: TGTGCCAGCAGTTACCGTGGGGCAGGGGGCGCGGGCTACACCTTC
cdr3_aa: CASSYRGAGGAGYTF

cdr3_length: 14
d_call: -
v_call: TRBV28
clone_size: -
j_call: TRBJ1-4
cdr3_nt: TGTGCCAGCAGGACAGGCCCTCTTGATGAAAAACTGTTTTTT
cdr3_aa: CASRTGPLDEKLFF

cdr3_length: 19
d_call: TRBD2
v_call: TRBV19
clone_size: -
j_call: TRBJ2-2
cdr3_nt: TGTGCCAGTAGTATAGATAGCATGGGACTAGCGCTTAACACCGGGGAGCTGTTTTTT
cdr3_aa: CASSIDSMGLALNTGELFF

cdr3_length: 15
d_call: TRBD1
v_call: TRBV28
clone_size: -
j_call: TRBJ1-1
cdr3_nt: TGTGCCAGCAGTACGACAGGGTTCCTGAACACTGAAGCTTTCTTT
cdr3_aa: CASSTTGFLNTEAFF

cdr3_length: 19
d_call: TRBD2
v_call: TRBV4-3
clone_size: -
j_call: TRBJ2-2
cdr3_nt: TGCGCCAGCAGCCAAGAAATCGTAGCGGGGGGCGCGAACACCGGGGAGCTGTTTTTT
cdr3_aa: CASSQEIVAGGANTGELFF